This record concerns one T cell receptor beta chain sequence. Trimming cost V 1 base and J 4 bases, with 12 bases left between them. Germline CDR1 SGDLS, CDR2 YYNGEE. CDR3 size: 14 residues. This entry belongs to a study of blood T cell repertoires in COVID-19. Per the authors' pipeline: Nucleated cell number was recorded as an estimate derived from reference gene primer amplification. Produced via immunoSEQ multiplex PCR; TCRdb's table is partial and in-frame only. V and J calls and clone size are as listed in that table; D and trimming were resolved from the DNA. Of 200,000 or so clones in the sample, about 85% are singletons; the top ten hold approximately 11%.

J is TRBJ2-7 and V is TRBV9; D is perhaps TRBD1 (6 bases). The clonotype originates from a man between 25 and 39 years old who had recovered from COVID-19. The sample taken for sequencing was PBMCs or T cells enriched from blood (not recorded which). The CDR3, as DNA: TGTGCCAGCAGCGTATGGACAGCCGGGTACGAGCAGTACTTC. This encodes CASSVWTAGYEQYF.